Following are 18 T cell receptor beta chains from one sample sequenced in a study of identical twins. TCRdb independently ran MiXCR on the 5' RACE reads; one entry per CDR3 protein. This sample yields 500,000 to 650,000 distinct CDR3 sequences, of which under 8.5% are seen a single time; around 1.6% belongs to the top ten. In addition, the sample was reused for a study of yellow fever vaccine responses in identical twins.

Source material: PBMCs. These receptor sequences come from a woman aged 18 to 35 in good health.

This clonotype was observed at least ten times. This chain connects TRBV15 to TRBJ1-1; TRBD1 agrees at 8 bases. The V segment lost 6 bases and the J segment 0 bases; nucleotides outside the gene matches: 18. Germline CDR1 reads LNHNV; CDR2 reads YYDKDF (reference sequence). The CDR3 runs 19 residues. CDR3 sequence: CATRGSEDRARAMNTEAFF. Written as DNA, the CDR3 is TGTGCCACCAGGGGCTCCGAGGACAGGGCTCGTGCAATGAACACTGAAGCTTTCTTT.

This clonotype was seen more than once but under ten times. The chain is built from TRBV4-2 and TRBJ2-5; 7 nucleotides match TRBD1. With 0 bases clipped from V and 3 bases from J, the junction kept 4 bases outside the gene matches. The CDR3 is 15 residues long. Germline CDR1 and CDR2: LGHNA and YNFKEQ. The CDR3 loop reads CASSQDRGGEETQYF. The CDR3 DNA reads TGTGCCAGCAGCCAAGACCGAGGGGGCGAAGAGACCCAGTACTTC.

This chain connects TRBV29-1 to TRBJ2-3, with TRBD1 identical over 10 bases. The CDR3 sequence is 13 residues long. V was pared by 7 bases and J by 5 bases, with 6 bases of the junction left unmatched. CDR1 and CDR2 (germline): SQVTM, ANQGSEA. CDR3 DNA: TGCAGCGGCGGGACAGGGGTTGGAGATACGCAGTATTTT. Translation gives CSGGTGVGDTQYF.

The V call is TRBV7-2, the J call TRBJ1-2, with a tentative D call TRBD1 (6 bases). Trimming took off 5 bases at V and 4 bases at J, with 17 bases between the two ends. The length of the CDR3 is 15 residues. Germline CDR1 SGHTA, CDR2 FQGNSA. As DNA, the CDR3 is TGTGCCAGCAGCGAAGACAGGAAACGGGTCTATGGCTACACCTTC. Encoded protein: CASSEDRKRVYGYTF.

This chain uses TRBV7-6 with TRBJ1-6; 7 nucleotides match TRBD1. The germline CDR1 and CDR2 sequences are SGHVS and FNYEAQ. V lost 1 base to trimming and J lost 0 bases; unmatched junction nucleotides: 3. This CDR3 is 17 amino acids long. This CDR3 reads CASSLGAGGSYNSPLHF. In nucleotides, the CDR3 is TGTGCCAGCAGCTTAGGGGCAGGGGGCTCCTATAATTCACCCCTCCACTTT.

This clonotype was counted between two and nine times. The CDR3 DNA reads TGTGCCAGCAGCCGATGGATAACAGGGGATGAGGAAAAACTGTTTTTT. The encoded protein is CASSRWITGDEEKLFF. This sequence joins TRBV28 and TRBJ1-4; 7 bases fit TRBD1. The CDR3 loop spans 16 amino acids. The V gene end was trimmed by 6 bases and the J gene end by 8 bases; junction bases not matched to a gene: 15. The germline gives CDR1 MDHEN, CDR2 SYDVKM.

This clonotype has more than one count but fewer than ten. V and J are TRBV6-4 and TRBJ2-1; perhaps TRBD2 as D (6 bases). The CDR3 extends over 13 amino acids. V lost 2 bases and J 6 bases, leaving 8 bases between the germline ends. Per germline, CDR1 MRHNA and CDR2 SNTAGT. This CDR3 reads CASSDRDSNEQFF. The CDR3 DNA follows: TGTGCCAGCAGTGACCGGGACTCCAATGAGCAGTTCTTC.

Many counts were recorded for this clonotype. J is TRBJ2-4 and V is TRBV12-3 or TRBV12-4; a possible D gene is TRBD1 (6 bases). Trimming stripped 4 bases from V and 4 bases from J, with 14 bases between. The CDR3 runs 15 residues. CDR3 protein: CASSYPGTHKNIQYF. Here the CDR3 DNA reads TGTGCCAGCAGTTATCCCGGGACACATAAAAACATTCAGTACTTC.

The genes are TRBV5-5 and TRBJ2-7; D not certain. Trimming pared 1 base from V and 5 bases from J, leaving 10 bases between. CDR1 and CDR2 from the germline V gene are SGHKS and YYEKEE (reference sequence). This CDR3 region has 13 residues. The CDR3 region is CASSLRTQDEQYF. For the CDR3, the DNA is TGTGCCAGCAGCTTGCGGACCCAGGACGAGCAGTACTTC.

This clonotype was counted between two and nine times. The chain is built from TRBV20-1 and TRBJ1-4; D gene unclear. Germline CDR1 and CDR2: DFQATT and SNEGSKA (reference sequence). V was clipped by 6 bases and J by 5 bases, with 7 bases between them. The CDR3 sequence is 11 residues long. CDR3 DNA: TGCAGTGCCCCGACAAATGAAAAACTGTTTTTT. Amino acid sequence: CSAPTNEKLFF.

This rearrangement joins TRBV24-1 to TRBJ2-3; 8 bases align to TRBD2. Looked up from germline, CDR1 is KGHDR and CDR2 is SFDVKD. J gave up 4 bases and V 9 bases, and 2 bases lay outside the gene matches. The length of the CDR3 is 12 residues. The CDR3 DNA is TGTGCCACCGCGGGGGGACCAGATACGCAGTATTTT. Translating gives CATAGGPDTQYF.

Only a few counts were recorded for this clonotype. This rearrangement joins TRBV29-1 to TRBJ1-4, with 7 bases aligning to TRBD1. The CDR3 extends over 13 amino acids. Per germline, CDR1 SQVTM and CDR2 ANQGSEA. The ends lost 5 bases at V and 5 bases at J; junction bases unmatched: 5. This CDR3 is CSVQGTVNEKLFF. CDR3 in DNA: TGCAGCGTTCAAGGGACAGTGAATGAAAAACTGTTTTTT.

V usage is TRBV14 and J usage is TRBJ2-2; D possibly matches TRBD1 or TRBD2 (5 bases each). The CDR3 contains 14 residues. Germline V gene sequence: CDR1 SGHDN, CDR2 FVKESK. V was trimmed by 3 bases and J by 1 base, leaving 6 bases between them. The DNA for the CDR3 is TGTGCCAGCAGCCAGGGGGTGAACACCGGGGAGCTGTTTTTT. Residues: CASSQGVNTGELFF. Drawing the rest from reference TRBV14 and TRBJ2-2, the complete variable domain is EAGVTQFPSHSVIEKGQTVTLRCDPISGHDNLYWYRRVMGKEIKFLLHFVKESKQDESGMPNNRFLAERTGGTYSTLKVQPAELEDSGVYFCASSQGVNTGELFFGEGSRLTVL.

The V call is TRBV12-3 or TRBV12-4, the J call TRBJ2-2, with D tentatively TRBD1 (7 bases). Deletions cut 7 bases from V and 6 bases from J, with 21 bases between. This CDR3 is built from 16 residues. The CDR3 sequence is CASNPNQGGLAGELFF. CDR3 DNA sequence: TGTGCCAGCAATCCAAACCAGGGGGGACTGGCCGGGGAGCTGTTTTTT.

This clonotype has ten or more counts. CDR3 in amino acids: CASSLAVAGDGEQFF. For the CDR3, the DNA is TGCGCCAGCAGCTTGGCCGTAGCGGGAGACGGTGAGCAGTTCTTC. V is TRBV5-1 and J is TRBJ2-1; TRBD2 agrees at 9 bases. Germline values: CDR1 SGHRS, CDR2 YFSETQ. The CDR3 covers 15 residues. The V segment lost 0 bases and the J segment 9 bases; nucleotides outside the gene matches: 7.

The genes are TRBV28 and TRBJ2-1, with D perhaps matching TRBD2 (6 bases). Germline CDR1 and CDR2: MDHEN and SYDVKM. The CDR3 runs 13 residues. Trimming removed 3 bases from V and 7 bases from J, with 10 bases in between. The CDR3 coding sequence is TGTGCCAGCAGTTTCCCGGGGGTGAATGAGCAGTTCTTC. Amino acids: CASSFPGVNEQFF.

This clonotype was observed at least ten times. The V and J genes are TRBV12-3 or TRBV12-4 and TRBJ1-1; 8 bases match TRBD1. The CDR3 is 12 residues long. Trimming removed 8 bases from V and 10 bases from J; junction bases left unmatched: 9. DNA of the CDR3: TGTGCCAGCGGACAGGGCATAGGAGTAGCTTTCTTT. This sequence encodes CASGQGIGVAFF.

This clonotype was counted at least ten times. V is TRBV12-3 or TRBV12-4 and J is TRBJ1-1; a weak D match, TRBD1 (6 bases). This CDR3 spans 14 amino acids. Trimming took off 3 bases at V and 4 bases at J, with 12 bases between the two ends. CDR3 sequence: CASSFGGRGTEAFF. The CDR3 DNA sequence: TGTGCCAGCAGTTTCGGGGGGCGGGGCACTGAAGCTTTCTTT.